These T cell receptor beta chains were read from a single sample in a study of shared clonotypes between healthy human individuals. TCRdb's table, derived via immunoSEQ multiplex PCR, lists solely in-frame clones and lacks some. The table shows approximately 440,000 clones, with roughly four fifths occurring only once. The sequenced sample was PBMCs. These receptors all stem from a woman aged 40 to 50 in good health. Some clones in this sample may be carry-over from other donors' samples. The CDR3 runs from the conserved cysteine through the conserved F or W. A D gene is named only where the DNA matches it firmly. Rows may omit the clone size; those that give it use once, few, many or a size class.

CDR3 DNA	CDR3 protein	clone size	J gene	D gene	V gene
TGTGCCAGCAGCTTAACCGGGACTAGCGGGAGCGATGAGCAGTTCTTC	CASSLTGTSGSDEQFF	.	TRBJ2-1	TRBD2	TRBV7-9
TGTGCCAGCAGTTTTAGGCCGAATACCTACGAGCAGTACTTC	CASSFRPNTYEQYF	few	TRBJ2-7	.	TRBV28
TGCGCCAGCAGCTTGGGGACAGGGGATTGGGCTGAAGCTTTCTTT	CASSLGTGDWAEAFF	.	TRBJ1-1	TRBD1	TRBV5-1
TGTGCCAGCAGGGAAGACAGGATGAACACTGAAGCTTTCTTT	CASREDRMNTEAFF	.	TRBJ1-1	.	TRBV28
TGTGCCAGCAGCTTTTACGTGGGTGAGCAGTTCTTC	CASSFYVGEQFF	few	TRBJ2-1	.	TRBV7-2
TGCGCCAGCAGCTTTGAAAACCCGGGGGAGACTGAAGCTTTCTTT	CASSFENPGETEAFF	.	TRBJ1-1	.	TRBV5-1
TGTGCCAGCAGCTTAGTCAGGGGGGAGATGTCCGGGCAGTTCTTC	CASSLVRGEMSGQFF	.	TRBJ2-1	.	TRBV7-6
TGTGCCAGCAGCCTCGGAGGGACTAGCGAGCTCGAGCAGTACTTC	CASSLGGTSELEQYF	.	TRBJ2-7	TRBD2	TRBV4-2
TGTGCCAGCAGTGACCCTGGGCACACTCCGTTTTACGAGCAGTACTTC	CASSDPGHTPFYEQYF	many	TRBJ2-7	.	TRBV28
TGTGCCAGCAGCCAAGATAGGGCTCTCTCTGGAAACACCATATATTTT	CASSQDRALSGNTIYF	.	TRBJ1-3	.	TRBV4-2
TGCGCCAGCAGCCCGACTCCGGGACAGGGGTCCAATGAGCAGTTCTTC	CASSPTPGQGSNEQFF	.	TRBJ2-1	TRBD1	TRBV5-1
TGTGCCAGCAGTTACTCGGCGAAGACTGATCAGCCCCAGCATTTT	CASSYSAKTDQPQHF	.	TRBJ1-5	.	TRBV6-5
TGTGCCAGCAGCTTTCGGCCTCTGGGACAGGGGGCATATGAAGCTTTCTTT	CASSFRPLGQGAYEAFF	.	TRBJ1-1	TRBD1	TRBV11-1
TGTGCCATCAGTGAGGACCTGGTCCGAGCAAGCACGTTTGAGACCCAGTACTTC	CAISEDLVRASTFETQYF	once	TRBJ2-5	.	TRBV10-3
TGTGCCAGCAGCTTATTCGGTTTTGATGAGCAGTTCTTC	CASSLFGFDEQFF	.	TRBJ2-1	.	TRBV7-9
TGTGCCAGCAGCCCCAGGGCCTCCTACAATGAGCAGTTCTTC	CASSPRASYNEQFF	.	TRBJ2-1	.	TRBV7-3
TGTGCCAGCAGTGAAGCTTTATGGGGGGTCACCGGGGAGCTGTTTTTT	CASSEALWGVTGELFF	many	TRBJ2-2	.	TRBV6-1
TGTGCCAGCAGTGTAGCCGGACAGATTAGCAATCAGCCCCAGCATTTT	CASSVAGQISNQPQHF	.	TRBJ1-5	.	TRBV6-1
TGTGCCAGCAGCTTAACCCCCAGGGGGCATACGCAGTATTTT	CASSLTPRGHTQYF	few	TRBJ2-3	TRBD1	TRBV7-3
TGTGCCAGCTCGAGCGGGAGGGGAACCGGGGAGCTGTTTTTT	CASSSGRGTGELFF	.	TRBJ2-2	TRBD2	TRBV7-9
TGTGCCAGCAGCCGAGGGGAGGGGTTCCCCTACGAGCAGTACTTC	CASSRGEGFPYEQYF	.	TRBJ2-7	TRBD2	TRBV7-8
TGTGCCAGCAGGGACGGAATCTACGAGCAGTACTTC	CASRDGIYEQYF	many	TRBJ2-7	.	TRBV28
TGCGCCAGCAGCTTGGAAGGGGACACAGATACGCAGTATTTT	CASSLEGDTDTQYF	.	TRBJ2-3	.	TRBV5-1
TGTGCCAGCAGTCGGGGGGGGAGGACCCCCGTTGACGAGCAGTACTTC	CASSRGGRTPVDEQYF	once	TRBJ2-7	TRBD2	TRBV5-4
TGTGCCAGCAGTAGGTCTGGGATTGAAGCTTTCTTT	CASSRSGIEAFF	.	TRBJ1-1	.	TRBV5-6
TGCAGCGTCCCCCTCGAGGACACAGATACGCAGTATTTT	CSVPLEDTDTQYF	.	TRBJ2-3	.	TRBV29-1
TGTGCCAGCAGTGAGGGACAGGGGGCCTACGAGCAGTACTTC	CASSEGQGAYEQYF	once	TRBJ2-7	TRBD1	TRBV2